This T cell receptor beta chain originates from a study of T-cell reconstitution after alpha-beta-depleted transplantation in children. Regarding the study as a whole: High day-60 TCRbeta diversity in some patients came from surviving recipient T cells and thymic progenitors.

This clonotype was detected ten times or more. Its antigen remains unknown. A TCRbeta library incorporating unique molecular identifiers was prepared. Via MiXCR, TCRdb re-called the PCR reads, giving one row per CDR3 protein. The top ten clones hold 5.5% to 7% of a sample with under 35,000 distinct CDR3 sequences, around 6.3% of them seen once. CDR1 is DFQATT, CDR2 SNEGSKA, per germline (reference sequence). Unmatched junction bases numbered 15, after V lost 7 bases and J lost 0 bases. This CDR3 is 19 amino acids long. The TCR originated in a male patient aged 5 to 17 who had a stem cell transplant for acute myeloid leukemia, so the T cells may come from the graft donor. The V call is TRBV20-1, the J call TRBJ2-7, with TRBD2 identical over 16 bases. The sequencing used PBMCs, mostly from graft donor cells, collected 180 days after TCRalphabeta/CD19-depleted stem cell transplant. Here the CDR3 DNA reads TGCAGTGACAGTGATGGGACTAGCGGGAGGGCCTCAATCTCCTACGAGCAGTACTTC. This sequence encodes CSDSDGTSGRASISYEQYF.